Listed here are 20 T cell receptor beta chains from one sample, sequenced in a study of T cell repertoires in cytomegalovirus infection. TCRdb redid the calling of the reads with MiXCR, one entry per CDR3 protein. This sample has under 350,000 distinct CDR3 sequences, with around 9.6% found just once. Sequenced: PBMCs. Every receptor here comes from a human donor in good health (CMV status not recorded). Some clones in this sample may be carry-over from other donors' samples.

This clonotype came up many times. The V gene is TRBV24-1, the J gene TRBJ2-3; the D gene could be TRBD1 or TRBD2 (5 bases each). V lost 7 bases and J lost 2, with 15 bases in between. The CDR3 runs to 15 residues. Germline CDR1 and CDR2: KGHDR and SFDVKD. CDR3 bases: TGTGCCACCAGGGTCGGGACGGGGCCCACAGATACGCAGTATTTT. Translating it yields CATRVGTGPTDTQYF.

This clonotype was counted ten times or more. This chain uses TRBV28 with TRBJ2-1; 9 positions agree with TRBD1. J gave up 6 bases and V 7 bases, and 10 bases lay outside the gene matches. The length of the CDR3 is 15 residues. Germline CDR1 is MDHEN and CDR2 is SYDVKM. CDR3 in amino acids: CASNSPGQGFNEQFF. The CDR3, as DNA: TGTGCCAGCAATAGTCCGGGACAGGGTTTCAATGAGCAGTTCTTC.

The chain recombines TRBV28 with TRBJ1-2; D perhaps matches TRBD1 (5 bases). This CDR3 has 18 amino acids. Trimming removed 5 bases from V and 5 bases from J, with 27 bases in between. Germline CDR1 reads MDHEN; CDR2 reads SYDVKM. CDR3 coding DNA: TGTGCCAGCAGTCCCGGGGGGTCAGAAGGGGCCGCGGGTTATGGCTACACCTTC. Translating gives CASSPGGSEGAAGYGYTF.

At least ten counts were recorded for this clonotype. The chain employs TRBV29-1 and TRBJ1-2; the D is unclear. CDR3 length: 11 amino acids. CDR1 SQVTM and CDR2 ANQGSEA come from the germline V gene. The V and J ends lost 2 bases and 6 bases respectively, with 7 bases between them. CDR3 sequence (DNA): TGCAGCGTTGAAAGGCGAGATGGCTACACCTTC. Translation gives CSVERRDGYTF.

This clonotype was recorded many times. This sequence joins TRBV11-2 and TRBJ1-1, with unresolved D. The CDR3 has 15 amino acids. The V end was cut by 4 bases, the J end by 3 bases, with 15 bases between. From germline, CDR1 is SGHAT and CDR2 FQNNGV. CDR3 residues: CASSSRRRRDTEAFF. The CDR3 region has the DNA TGTGCCAGCAGCTCCCGCAGGAGGAGGGACACTGAAGCTTTCTTT.

The chain links TRBV2 to TRBJ1-2, with TRBD1 matching over 8 bases. This CDR3 spans 13 amino acids. V shed 2 bases, J shed 4 bases, and the junction held 0 bases outside the gene matches. Looked up from germline, CDR1 is SNHLY and CDR2 is FYNNEI. Here the CDR3 reads CASSETGGYGYTF. DNA of the CDR3: TGTGCCAGCAGTGAAACAGGGGGCTATGGCTACACCTTC.

This clonotype was counted ten times or more. The chain joins TRBV7-2 to TRBJ2-7; tentatively, D is TRBD2 (5 bases). Germline lookup yields CDR1 SGHTA and CDR2 FQGNSA. V lost 3 bases and J 6 bases, leaving 15 bases between the germline ends. There are 14 residues in the CDR3. CDR3 in amino acids: CASSFRGAASEQYV. The DNA for the CDR3 is TGTGCCAGCAGCTTCCGGGGTGCCGCGTCCGAGCAGTACGTC.

V and J are TRBV6-1 and TRBJ2-4, with D possibly being TRBD1 (6 bases). The V end lost 8 bases, the J end lost 12 bases, and 20 bases lay between the germline ends. This CDR3 has 13 residues. Per germline, CDR1 MNHNS and CDR2 SASEGT. The DNA of the CDR3 is TGTGCCAGCTTCTCGATGACAGGAGGCGCTCAGTACTTC. Translation: CASFSMTGGAQYF.

J is TRBJ1-5 and V is TRBV19; D is unresolved. Trimming stripped 5 bases from V and 3 bases from J, with 11 bases between. Germline lookup yields CDR1 LNHDA and CDR2 SQIVND (reference sequence). This CDR3 spans 14 amino acids. The CDR3 sequence is CASSSGLPNQPQHF. For the CDR3, the DNA is TGTGCCAGTAGTTCCGGACTACCCAATCAGCCCCAGCATTTT.

The CDR3 region is CASSPQAANTEAFF. CDR3 sequence (DNA): TGTGCCAGCTCACCACAGGCTGCGAACACTGAAGCTTTCTTT. The chain recombines TRBV18 with TRBJ1-1; no clear D. The CDR3 runs to 14 residues. CDR1 is KGHSH and CDR2 is LQKENI in the germline V gene. V lost 1 base and J 1 base, leaving 7 bases between the germline ends.

This clonotype was seen repeatedly, ten times or more. The genes are TRBV29-1 and TRBJ2-3, with 8 bases fitting TRBD2. The ends lost 5 bases at V and 3 bases at J; junction bases unmatched: 1. Germline CDR1 is SQVTM and CDR2 is ANQGSEA. This CDR3 region has 12 residues. CDR3 sequence (DNA): TGCAGCGTTCAGCGGGGGACAGATACGCAGTATTTT. Translation gives CSVQRGTDTQYF.

As DNA, the CDR3 is TGTGCCAGCAACGGTAATACTTTAAGCTCCTACAATGAGCAGTTCTTC. It encodes CASNGNTLSSYNEQFF. The genes are TRBV2 and TRBJ2-1, with D unclear. The germline V and J ends were trimmed by 7 bases and 0 bases, with 16 bases remaining between them. The germline V gene encodes CDR1 SNHLY and CDR2 FYNNEI. The CDR3 covers 16 residues. Looking up the rest from reference TRBV2 and TRBJ2-1 gives the full variable domain: EPEVTQTPSHQVTQMGQEVILRCVPISNHLYFYWYRQILGQKVEFLVSFYNNEISEKSEIFDDQFSVERPDGSNFTLKIRSTKLEDSAMYFCASNGNTLSSYNEQFFGPGTRLTVL.

This clonotype was recorded a few times. The chain employs TRBV20-1 and TRBJ2-3; D uncertain. V lost 0 bases and J 5 bases, leaving 9 bases between the germline ends. Per the germline V gene, CDR1 is DFQATT and CDR2 is SNEGSKA (reference sequence). The CDR3 sequence is 13 residues long. The CDR3 coding sequence is TGCAGTGCTAGAGAAGAGTGGGGAGATACGCAGTATTTT. Translating it yields CSAREEWGDTQYF.

This clonotype was counted many times. The V gene is TRBV4-1, the J gene TRBJ1-5, with D unresolved. Germline CDR1 reads MGHRA; CDR2 reads YSYEKL. The V end was cut by 0 bases, the J end by 7 bases, with 10 bases between. The CDR3 spans 14 residues. The CDR3 is CASSQEGRHQPQHF. DNA for the CDR3: TGCGCCAGCAGCCAAGAAGGCAGGCACCAGCCCCAGCATTTT.

This clonotype was picked up a small number of times. The J gene is TRBJ2-3, the V gene TRBV2, with 10 bases matching TRBD2. V shed 0 bases, J shed 0 bases, and the junction held 0 bases outside the gene matches. Per germline, CDR1 SNHLY and CDR2 FYNNEI. There are 16 residues in the CDR3. The CDR3 reads CASSEASGGSTDTQYF. DNA of the CDR3: TGTGCCAGCAGTGAAGCTAGCGGGGGGAGCACAGATACGCAGTATTTT.

This clonotype was detected ten times or more. J is TRBJ2-1 and V is TRBV7-2; possible D gene TRBD1, 5 bases. There are 14 residues in the CDR3. Trimming shortened V by 2 bases and J by 6 bases, and 11 bases separated the two germline ends. The germline CDR1 and CDR2 sequences are SGHTA and FQGNSA. DNA of the CDR3: TGTGCCAGCAGCTTATGGGCAGGGATCAATGAGCAGTTCTTC. Encoded protein: CASSLWAGINEQFF.

V usage is TRBV20-1 and J usage is TRBJ2-2, with TRBD2 matching over 12 bases. Germline trimming cut 3 bases from V and 6 bases from J; bases unmatched to any gene: 8. Germline CDR1 and CDR2: DFQATT and SNEGSKA (reference sequence). The CDR3 is 16 residues long. The CDR3 loop is CSASPWTSGAAGELFF. The CDR3 region has the DNA TGCAGTGCTAGCCCCTGGACTAGCGGGGCGGCCGGGGAGCTGTTTTTT.

This clonotype has ten or more counts. This chain links TRBV10-2 with TRBJ2-6; 11 bases are a match to TRBD1. After removal of 2 bases from V and 3 bases from J, the junction contained 3 bases not matched to a gene. Germline V gives CDR1 WSHSY, CDR2 SAAADI. This CDR3 has 17 amino acids. CDR3 nucleotides: TGCGCCAGCAGTGAGGGACAGGGGGCTATTGGGGCCAACGTCCTGACTTTC. Its protein product is CASSEGQGAIGANVLTF.

The gene calls are TRBV2 and TRBJ2-1, with D hard to call. The V end was cut by 7 bases, the J end by 0 bases, with 4 bases between. Germline V gene data show CDR1 as SNHLY and CDR2 as FYNNEI. The CDR3 contains 12 residues. CDR3: CASKVSYNEQFF. In DNA form, the CDR3 reads TGTGCCAGCAAGGTCTCCTACAATGAGCAGTTCTTC.

This clonotype was found a few times. This chain links TRBV2 with TRBJ1-4; D ambiguous. Germline values: CDR1 SNHLY, CDR2 FYNNEI. The CDR3 covers 14 residues. Trimming pared 8 bases from V and 2 bases from J, leaving 12 bases between. DNA of the CDR3: TGTGCCAGCTCGAGGGAACCCACTAATGAAAAACTGTTTTTT. This codes for CASSREPTNEKLFF.